This TCR beta chain was retrieved from a study of blood T cell repertoires in COVID-19 (dated by TCRdb to between 2020 and 2021). Some background on the complete study: The collaborator samples originated in the United States, Italy and Spain and spanned the acute and convalescent phases of COVID-19. The material from the prospective study consisted of cDNA or gDNA derived from T cells, B-cell-depleted T cells, or PBMCs. Subjects who had been exposed to COVID-19, were actively infected with it, or had recovered from it provided the deeply sampled blood TCRbeta repertoires that made up the dataset. A freely available public database, intended as a resource for researchers studying the immune response to SARS-CoV-2, is where the repertoires were released. The samples were drawn from the first 160 participants of the ongoing ImmuneRACE study and from 1,254 subjects provided by 6 global collaborators. A de-identified subject ID, COVID-19 status, age in years and sex were almost always included in the sample metadata. Where available, HLA class I and class II types were obtained from metadata supplied by the sample provider rather than from assay-based typing.

Comments on this clone: Its recognized antigen is unknown. No clone much larger than this one lies a single base away; base qualities are absent.

CDR1 and CDR2 (SGHDN, FVKESK) derive from the germline V gene. Trimming takes 2 bases from V and 3 bases from J, and the germline ends sit 10 bases apart. The CDR3, cysteine through phenylalanine, is 14 amino acids long. CDR3 DNA is the only sequence kept; it has 42 bases, read in frame from the first base. Each collaborating institution followed its own protocols to collect whole blood in K2EDTA tubes. For TCRbeta analysis, collaborator samples were shipped as frozen whole blood, as isolated PBMCs, or as DNA extracted from either sample type. Study-level results and caveats: How much clinical and demographic metadata was included differed by source and by participant, and the metadata was provided uncurated.

TCRbeta CDR3 regions were amplified from genomic DNA by means of the immunoSEQ Assay, a bias-controlled multiplex PCR. The study's processing was this. Within the assay, amplification of reference gene primers was used to estimate how many nucleated cells each sample contained. Sequence reads were collapsed and filtered to measure the absolute abundance of every unique TCRbeta CDR3 rearrangement. Productive Simpson clonality was computed per sample as the square root of Simpson's diversity index over productive rearrangements. TCRdb re-hosts the immuneACCESS table, in-frame sequences only. Its copies lack some clones; in the studies checked, an unresolved V gene accounts for under half of them, and the cause for the rest is not known. V and J calls and clone size come straight from that table; D and trimming were deduced from the DNA. The sample yields under 150,000 clones; around four fifths were counted once. Of the sample, roughly 5.5% is held by the ten largest clones.

The sequenced sample was peripheral blood. This clonotype was obtained from a man aged 80 or over with active or convalescent COVID-19. In this chain, TRBV14 is recombined with TRBJ1-2, with no reliable assignment of the D segment. The sequenced DNA is TGTGCCAGCAGCCAAATACTGCAGGACTATGGCTACACCTTC. It encodes CASSQILQDYGYTF. Full variable domain (CDR3 extended with the reference TRBV14 and TRBJ1-2 proteins): EAGVTQFPSHSVIEKGQTVTLRCDPISGHDNLYWYRRVMGKEIKFLLHFVKESKQDESGMPNNRFLAERTGGTYSTLKVQPAELEDSGVYFCASSQILQDYGYTFGSGTRLTVV.